Shown below are 5 T cell receptor beta chains from a single sample sequenced in a study of vaccination and CD4 T cells after COVID-19. Sequenced with the Oncomine TCR Beta short-read assay was DNA taken from cultured CD4+ T cells. TCRdb analysed the PCR reads with MiXCR anew, one entry per CDR3 protein. The sample shows about 20,000 distinct CDR3 sequences, about 40% of them seen only once. Their specific antigens are unknown. The treatment: approximately 11-day PBMC culture with coronavirus spike peptide pools or control peptides (ViraFEST assay). The sample consisted of CD4+ T cells from blood, cultured in vitro, taken after SARS-CoV-2 vaccination. These TCRs come from a human donor who had recovered from COVID-19.

The sample holds a few counts of this clonotype. V is TRBV5-1 and J is TRBJ1-2, with 7 bases matching TRBD1. This CDR3 spans 15 amino acids. Germline lookup yields CDR1 SGHRS and CDR2 YFSETQ. V lost 4 bases to trimming and J lost 8 bases; unmatched junction nucleotides: 14. CDR3 nucleotides: TGCGCCAGCAGCCCTGGCGCAGGGACAGTAGGAGGCTACACCTTC. The encoded protein is CASSPGAGTVGGYTF.

The chain combines TRBV14 with TRBJ1-2, with 8 bases aligning to TRBD1. V lost 1 base to trimming and J lost 7 bases; unmatched junction nucleotides: 14. CDR3 length: 17 residues. Germline V gene data show CDR1 as SGHDN and CDR2 as FVKESK. The CDR3 reads CASSQVRGQGALGGYTF. CDR3 coding DNA: TGTGCCAGCAGCCAAGTTAGGGGGCAGGGGGCCCTTGGTGGCTACACCTTC.

DNA for the CDR3: TGTGCCTGGAGTCCGGGAGGGAACTATGGCTACACCTTC. It translates to CAWSPGGNYGYTF. The chain recombines TRBV30 with TRBJ1-2, with D uncertain. CDR3 length: 13 amino acids. Germline V CDR1 and CDR2: GTSNPN, SVGIG (reference sequence). Trimming stripped 2 bases from V and 2 bases from J, with 9 bases between.

This clonotype was recorded a few times. The chain carries TRBV7-9 and TRBJ2-7; D perhaps matches TRBD1 (5 bases). This CDR3 is 17 amino acids long. Trimming removed 5 bases from V and 5 bases from J, with 25 bases in between. Germline loops: CDR1 SEHNR, CDR2 FQNEAQ (reference sequence). The CDR3 region is CASSLAQGWVPVHEQYF. CDR3 nucleotides: TGTGCCAGCAGCCTCGCCCAGGGATGGGTGCCCGTTCACGAGCAGTACTTC.

The chain recombines TRBV20-1 with TRBJ2-6; D tentatively fits TRBD1 or TRBD2 (6 bases each). Trimming removed 3 bases at V and 3 bases at J, with 12 bases between. Germline V lookup: CDR1 DFQATT, CDR2 SNEGSKA (reference sequence). The CDR3 runs 15 residues. This CDR3 reads CSARSGAHGANVLTF. For the CDR3, the DNA is TGCAGTGCTAGGTCGGGGGCTCATGGGGCCAACGTCCTGACTTTC.